The present T cell receptor (beta chain) was sequenced within a study of a mutant IDH1 vaccine in newly diagnosed glioma. On the study more broadly: Treated patients were around 62% male, approximately 40% female, mean age roughly 39 years. Study observations and caveats: Vaccination induced immune responses in about 92% of patients.

Points on this clone: What it binds is not known.

Measured with immunoSEQ multiplex PCR; TCRdb has only the in-frame clones, and not every one. The data hold approximately 51,000 clones, with over 75% observed a single time. The time point here: week 5, during vaccination. Every vaccine dose comprised 300 ug of mutant IDH1 20-mer peptide plus topical imiquimod. The donors had new WHO grade 3 or 4 astrocytomas; these were IDH1-mutant and ATRX-lost. Trimming left V 4 bases short and J 5 bases short, with 18 bases between. The length of the CDR3 is 15 residues. The germline CDR1 and CDR2 sequences are SGHRS and YFSETQ. V is TRBV5-1 and J is TRBJ2-5; D might be TRBD1 (7 bases). Sequencing was performed on PBMCs, taken from a glioma patient whose treatment included an IDH1 peptide vaccine. The clonotype was recovered from a middle-aged woman with glioma. The CDR3 spells CASSRSGGTAETQYF. CDR3 in DNA: TGCGCCAGCAGCCGCTCAGGGGGGACGGCGGAGACCCAGTACTTC.